This is a list of T cell receptor beta chains from one sample in a study of Ad26.COV2.S vaccination and SARS-CoV-2 variants. Some clones are missing from TCRdb's copy, which holds only in-frame ones; the method was immunoSEQ multiplex PCR. The data contain 300,000 to 350,000 clones, around 89% of them singletons. The source was peripheral blood, collected in a trial of Ad26.COV2.S vaccine versus placebo. All receptors come from a person between 18 and 59 years old who received the Ad26.COV2.S COVID-19 vaccine or a placebo. Each CDR3 is given with its conserved first and last residue. The order of the fields is CDR3 protein, CDR3 DNA, D gene, J gene, clone size, V gene. A D gene is named only where the DNA matches it firmly. For some rows the clone size is stated as once, few or many, or as a class when expanded; others skip it.

CDR3 protein: CASSQGQESEKLFF; CDR3 DNA: TGTGCCAGCAGCCAAGGACAGGAGTCTGAAAAACTGTTTTTT; D gene: .; J gene: TRBJ1-4; clone size: .; V gene: TRBV3-1/TRBV3-2
CDR3 protein: CASSGGQGEASGGYTF; CDR3 DNA: TGTGCCAGCAGTGGAGGACAGGGGGAGGCCTCAGGTGGCTACACCTTC; D gene: TRBD1; J gene: TRBJ1-2; clone size: .; V gene: TRBV6-1
CDR3 protein: CASSSGTGNTEAFF; CDR3 DNA: TGCGCCAGCAGCTCCGGGACAGGGAACACTGAAGCTTTCTTT; D gene: TRBD1; J gene: TRBJ1-1; clone size: .; V gene: TRBV10-1
CDR3 protein: CASSLTGNQPQHF; CDR3 DNA: TGTGCCAGCAGCTTGACAGGGAATCAGCCCCAGCATTTT; D gene: TRBD1; J gene: TRBJ1-5; clone size: .; V gene: TRBV11-2
CDR3 protein: CATSQGGLNEQFF; CDR3 DNA: TGTGCCACCAGCCAGGGTGGATTGAATGAGCAGTTCTTC; D gene: .; J gene: TRBJ2-1; clone size: .; V gene: TRBV24-1
CDR3 protein: CASSPAGGDYGYTF; CDR3 DNA: TGTGCCAGCTCACCTGCAGGCGGGGACTATGGCTACACCTTC; D gene: .; J gene: TRBJ1-2; clone size: .; V gene: TRBV18
CDR3 protein: CASSLGGQAIGEQYF; CDR3 DNA: TGTGCCAGCAGCTTAGGGGGACAGGCCATCGGCGAGCAGTACTTC; D gene: TRBD1; J gene: TRBJ2-7; clone size: .; V gene: TRBV7-6
CDR3 protein: CASSKIPGTGGAEAFF; CDR3 DNA: TGCGCCAGCAGCAAGATTCCCGGGACAGGAGGAGCTGAAGCTTTCTTT; D gene: TRBD1; J gene: TRBJ1-1; clone size: .; V gene: TRBV5-1
CDR3 protein: CASSPDRAGETQYF; CDR3 DNA: TGTGCCAGCAGTCCTGACAGGGCCGGGGAGACCCAGTACTTC; D gene: TRBD1; J gene: TRBJ2-5; clone size: .; V gene: TRBV2
CDR3 protein: CASSDPGQYNSPLHF; CDR3 DNA: TGTGCCAGCAGTGATCCGGGACAGTATAATTCACCCCTCCACTTT; D gene: TRBD1; J gene: TRBJ1-6; clone size: once; V gene: TRBV2
CDR3 protein: CASSQDEGGNTEAFF; CDR3 DNA: TGCGCCAGCAGCCAAGATGAGGGGGGGAACACTGAAGCTTTCTTT; D gene: .; J gene: TRBJ1-1; clone size: .; V gene: TRBV4-1